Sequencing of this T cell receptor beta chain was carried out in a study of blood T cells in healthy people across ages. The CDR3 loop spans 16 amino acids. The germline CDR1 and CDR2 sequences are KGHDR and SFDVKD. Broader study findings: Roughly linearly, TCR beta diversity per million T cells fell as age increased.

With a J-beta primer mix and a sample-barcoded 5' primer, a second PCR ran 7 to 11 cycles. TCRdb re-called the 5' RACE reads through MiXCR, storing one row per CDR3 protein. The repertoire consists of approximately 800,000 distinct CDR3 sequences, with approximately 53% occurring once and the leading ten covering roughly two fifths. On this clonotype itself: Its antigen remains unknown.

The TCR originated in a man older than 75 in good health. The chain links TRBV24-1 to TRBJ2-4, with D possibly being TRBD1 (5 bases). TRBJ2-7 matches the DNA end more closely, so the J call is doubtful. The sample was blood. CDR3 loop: CATSDLPGRVGSEQYF. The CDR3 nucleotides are TGTGCCACCAGTGATTTGCCGGGCAGGGTCGGGTCCGAGCAGTACTTC.